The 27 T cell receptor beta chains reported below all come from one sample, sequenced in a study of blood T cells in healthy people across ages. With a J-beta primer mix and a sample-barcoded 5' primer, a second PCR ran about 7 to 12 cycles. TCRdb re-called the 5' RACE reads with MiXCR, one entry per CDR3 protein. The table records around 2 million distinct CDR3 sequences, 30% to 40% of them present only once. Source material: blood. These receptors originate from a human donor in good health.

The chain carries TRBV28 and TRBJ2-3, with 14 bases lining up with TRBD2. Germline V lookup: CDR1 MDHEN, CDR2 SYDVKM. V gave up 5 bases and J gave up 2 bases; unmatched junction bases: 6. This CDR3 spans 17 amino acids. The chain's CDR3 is CASSGTSGGLNTDTQYF. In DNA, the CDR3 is TGTGCCAGCAGTGGGACTAGCGGGGGCCTTAACACAGATACGCAGTATTTT.

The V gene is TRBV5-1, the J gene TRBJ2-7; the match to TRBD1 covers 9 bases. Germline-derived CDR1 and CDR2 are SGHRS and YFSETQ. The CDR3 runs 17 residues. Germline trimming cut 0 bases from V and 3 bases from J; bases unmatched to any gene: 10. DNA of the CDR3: TGCGCCAGCAGCTTGGTTCTGGGGACAGGGACGAACTACGAGCAGTACTTC. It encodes CASSLVLGTGTNYEQYF.

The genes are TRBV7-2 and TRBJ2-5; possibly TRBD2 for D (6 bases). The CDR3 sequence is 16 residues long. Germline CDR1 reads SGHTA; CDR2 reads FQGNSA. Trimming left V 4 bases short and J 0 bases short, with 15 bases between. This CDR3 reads CASSWGVGENQETQYF. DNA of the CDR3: TGTGCCAGCAGCTGGGGGGTCGGGGAGAACCAAGAGACCCAGTACTTC.

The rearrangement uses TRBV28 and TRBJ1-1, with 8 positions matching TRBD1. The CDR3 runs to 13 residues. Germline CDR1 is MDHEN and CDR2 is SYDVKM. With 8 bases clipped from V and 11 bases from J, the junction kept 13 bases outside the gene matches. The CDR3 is CASERQGLTGAFF. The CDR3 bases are TGTGCCAGCGAAAGACAGGGGTTAACTGGGGCTTTCTTT.

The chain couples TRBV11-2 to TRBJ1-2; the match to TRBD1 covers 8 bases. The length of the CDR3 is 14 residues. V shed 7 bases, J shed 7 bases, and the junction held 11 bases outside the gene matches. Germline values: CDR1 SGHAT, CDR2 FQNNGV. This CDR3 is CASTYNQGAFGYTF. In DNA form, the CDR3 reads TGTGCCAGCACCTACAACCAGGGGGCTTTTGGCTACACCTTC.

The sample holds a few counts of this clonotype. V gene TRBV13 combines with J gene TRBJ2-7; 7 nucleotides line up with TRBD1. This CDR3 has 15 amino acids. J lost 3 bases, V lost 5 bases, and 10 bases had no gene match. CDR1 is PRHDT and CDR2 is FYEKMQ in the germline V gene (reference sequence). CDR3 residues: CASSETPGQNYEQYF. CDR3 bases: TGTGCCAGCAGCGAAACTCCGGGACAGAACTACGAGCAGTACTTC.

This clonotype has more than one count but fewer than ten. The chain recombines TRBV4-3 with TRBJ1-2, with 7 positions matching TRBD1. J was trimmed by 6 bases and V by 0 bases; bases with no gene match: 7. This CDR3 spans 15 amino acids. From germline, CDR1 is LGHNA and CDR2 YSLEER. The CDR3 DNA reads TGCGCCAGCAGCCAAGACCACCTCAGGGGGGATGGCTACACCTTC. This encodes CASSQDHLRGDGYTF.

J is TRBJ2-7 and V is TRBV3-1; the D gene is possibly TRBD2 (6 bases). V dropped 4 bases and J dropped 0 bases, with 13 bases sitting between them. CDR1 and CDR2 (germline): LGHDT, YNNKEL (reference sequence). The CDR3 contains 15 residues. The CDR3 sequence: CASSPTSLSSYEQYF. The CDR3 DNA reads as TGTGCCAGCAGCCCGACTAGTCTCAGCTCCTACGAGCAGTACTTC.

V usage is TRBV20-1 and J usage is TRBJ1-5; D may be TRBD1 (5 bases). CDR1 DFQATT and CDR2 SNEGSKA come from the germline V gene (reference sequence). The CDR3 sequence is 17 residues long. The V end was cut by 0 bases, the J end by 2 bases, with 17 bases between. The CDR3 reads CSARDILGQWGNQPQHF. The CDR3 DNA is TGCAGTGCTAGAGATATCTTGGGGCAGTGGGGCAATCAGCCCCAGCATTTT.

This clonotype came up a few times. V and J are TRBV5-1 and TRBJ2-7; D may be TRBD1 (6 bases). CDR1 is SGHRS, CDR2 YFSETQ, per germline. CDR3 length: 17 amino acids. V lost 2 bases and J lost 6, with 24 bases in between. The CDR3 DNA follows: TGCGCCAGCAGCTTCGACCCAGGGGCCAAAGACGATGGCGAGCAGTACTTC. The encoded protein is CASSFDPGAKDDGEQYF.

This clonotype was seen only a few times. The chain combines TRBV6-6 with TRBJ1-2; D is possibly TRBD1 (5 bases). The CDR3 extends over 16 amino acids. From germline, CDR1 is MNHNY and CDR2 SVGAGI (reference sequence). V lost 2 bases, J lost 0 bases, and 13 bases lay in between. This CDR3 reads CASSYPAGGANYGYTF. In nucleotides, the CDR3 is TGTGCCAGCAGTTACCCCGCCGGGGGAGCTAACTATGGCTACACCTTC.

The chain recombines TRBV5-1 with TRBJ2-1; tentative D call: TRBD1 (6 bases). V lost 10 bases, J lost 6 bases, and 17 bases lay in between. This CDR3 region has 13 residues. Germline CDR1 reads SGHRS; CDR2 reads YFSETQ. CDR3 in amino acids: CAGAHRESNEQFF. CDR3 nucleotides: TGCGCCGGCGCCCACAGGGAGAGCAATGAGCAGTTCTTC.

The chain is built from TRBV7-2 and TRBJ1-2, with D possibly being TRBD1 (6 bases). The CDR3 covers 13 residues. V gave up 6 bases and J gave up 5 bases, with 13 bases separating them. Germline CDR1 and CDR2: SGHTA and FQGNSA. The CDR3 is CASSSQGKYGYTF. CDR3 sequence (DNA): TGTGCCAGCAGTTCGCAGGGGAAGTATGGCTACACCTTC.

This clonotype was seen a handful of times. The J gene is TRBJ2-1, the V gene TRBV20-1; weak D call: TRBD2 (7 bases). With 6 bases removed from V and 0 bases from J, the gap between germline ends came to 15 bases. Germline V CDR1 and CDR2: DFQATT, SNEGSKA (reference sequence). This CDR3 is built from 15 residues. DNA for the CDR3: TGCAGTGCAACACGGGGGGCCCGCTCCTACAATGAGCAGTTCTTC. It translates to CSATRGARSYNEQFF.

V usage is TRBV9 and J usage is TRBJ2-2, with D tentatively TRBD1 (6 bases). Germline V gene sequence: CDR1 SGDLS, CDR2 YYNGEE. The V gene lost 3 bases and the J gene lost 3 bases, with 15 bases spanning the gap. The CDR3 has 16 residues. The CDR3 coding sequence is TGTGCCAGCAGCGCCAGAGGGGGTCCCCACACCGGGGAGCTGTTTTTT. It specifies CASSARGGPHTGELFF.

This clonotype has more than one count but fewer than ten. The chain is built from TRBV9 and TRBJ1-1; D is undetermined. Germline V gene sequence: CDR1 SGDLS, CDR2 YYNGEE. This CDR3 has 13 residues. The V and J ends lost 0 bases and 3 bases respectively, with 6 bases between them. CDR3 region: CASSVVDDTEAFF. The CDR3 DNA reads TGTGCCAGCAGCGTAGTTGATGACACTGAAGCTTTCTTT. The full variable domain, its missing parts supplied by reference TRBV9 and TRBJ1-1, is DSGVTQTPKHLITATGQRVTLRCSPRSGDLSVYWYQQSLDQGLQFLIQYYNGEERAKGNILERFSAQQFPDLHSELNLSSLELGDSALYFCASSVVDDTEAFFGQGTRLTVV.

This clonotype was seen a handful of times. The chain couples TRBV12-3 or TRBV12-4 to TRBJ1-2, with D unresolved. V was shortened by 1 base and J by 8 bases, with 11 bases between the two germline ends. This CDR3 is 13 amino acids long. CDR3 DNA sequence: TGTGCCAGCAGTTTAGTCCCCGGGAACGGCTACACCTTC. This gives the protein CASSLVPGNGYTF.

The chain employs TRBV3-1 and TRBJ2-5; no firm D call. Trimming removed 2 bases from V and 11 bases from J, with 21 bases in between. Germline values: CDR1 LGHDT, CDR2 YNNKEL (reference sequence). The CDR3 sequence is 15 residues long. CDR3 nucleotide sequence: TGTGCCAGCAGCCAAACCCACTACGAGTCGTTTGAGCAGTACTTC. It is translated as CASSQTHYESFEQYF.

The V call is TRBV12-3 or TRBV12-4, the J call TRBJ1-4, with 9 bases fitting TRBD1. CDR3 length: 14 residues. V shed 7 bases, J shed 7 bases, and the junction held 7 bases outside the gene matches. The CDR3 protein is CASTPDRGSEKLFF. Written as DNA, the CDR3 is TGTGCCAGCACCCCCGACAGGGGGAGTGAAAAACTGTTTTTT.

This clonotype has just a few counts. DNA of the CDR3: TGTGCCAGCAGCGTAGAGGGTAGATCTGGGGCCAACGTCCTGACTTTC. Protein product: CASSVEGRSGANVLTF. The gene calls are TRBV9 and TRBJ2-6; D gene ambiguous. The germline gives CDR1 SGDLS, CDR2 YYNGEE. The CDR3 runs to 16 residues. Trimming removed 0 bases from V and 1 base from J, with 8 bases in between.

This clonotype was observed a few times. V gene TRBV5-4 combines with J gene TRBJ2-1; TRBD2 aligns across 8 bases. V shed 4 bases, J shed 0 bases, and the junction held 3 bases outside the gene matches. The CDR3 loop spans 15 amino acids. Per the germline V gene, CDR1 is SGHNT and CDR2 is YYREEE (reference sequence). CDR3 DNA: TGTGCCAGCAGCAGCGGGGGCCACTCCTACAATGAGCAGTTCTTC. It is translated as CASSSGGHSYNEQFF.

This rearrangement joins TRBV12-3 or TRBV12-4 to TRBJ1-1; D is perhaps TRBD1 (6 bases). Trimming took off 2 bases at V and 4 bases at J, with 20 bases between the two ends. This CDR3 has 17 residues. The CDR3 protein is CASSLRGGPGAGTEAFF. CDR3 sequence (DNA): TGTGCCAGCAGTTTAAGGGGGGGACCTGGGGCAGGCACTGAAGCTTTCTTT.

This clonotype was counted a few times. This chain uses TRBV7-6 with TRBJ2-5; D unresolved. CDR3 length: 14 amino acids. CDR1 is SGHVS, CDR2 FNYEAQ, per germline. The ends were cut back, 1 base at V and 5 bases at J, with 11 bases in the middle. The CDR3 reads CASSLDGSGETQYF. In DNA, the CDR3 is TGTGCCAGCAGCTTAGACGGATCCGGGGAGACCCAGTACTTC.

CDR3 protein: CASSQDQGGYEQYF. For the CDR3, the DNA is TGCGCCAGCAGCCAAGATCAGGGGGGTTACGAGCAGTACTTC. The V gene is TRBV4-1, the J gene TRBJ2-5, with a weak D call TRBD1 (7 bases). The DNA end is a closer match to TRBJ2-7, so the J assignment may be wrong. CDR3 length: 14 amino acids. Looked up from germline, CDR1 is MGHRA and CDR2 is YSYEKL.

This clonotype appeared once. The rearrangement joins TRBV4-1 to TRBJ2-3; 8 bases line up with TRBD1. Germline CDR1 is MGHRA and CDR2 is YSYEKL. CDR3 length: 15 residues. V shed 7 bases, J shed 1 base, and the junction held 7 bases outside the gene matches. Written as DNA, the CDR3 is TGCGCCAGCACCCTGGACAGGGACGGCACAGATACGCAGTATTTT. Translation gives CASTLDRDGTDTQYF.

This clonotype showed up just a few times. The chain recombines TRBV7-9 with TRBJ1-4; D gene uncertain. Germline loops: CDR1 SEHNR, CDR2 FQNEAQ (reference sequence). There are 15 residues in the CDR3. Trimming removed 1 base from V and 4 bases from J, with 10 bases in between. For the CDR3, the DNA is TGTGCCAGCAGCTTAGGGACTGGAAGTAATGAAAAACTGTTTTTT. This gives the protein CASSLGTGSNEKLFF.

For the CDR3, the DNA is TGTGCCAGCAGCTTAGCGATGGCTCGACGCAACTATGGCTACACCTTC. This codes for CASSLAMARRNYGYTF. The V and J genes are TRBV7-2 and TRBJ1-2; D call uncertain. Germline V CDR1 and CDR2: SGHTA, FQGNSA. The length of the CDR3 is 16 residues. Trimming shortened V by 0 bases and J by 2 bases, and 13 bases separated the two germline ends.